The T cell receptor (beta chain) described here comes from a study of T cell repertoires in cytomegalovirus infection. Study in general: Epitope selection comprised recently identified HLA-C-restricted CMV epitopes and well-studied HLA-B-restricted CMV epitopes. CMV infection together with matching HLA type was indicated by public TCR beta signatures.

The germline CDR1 and CDR2 sequences are SGHVS and FQNEAQ. V was pared by 1 base and J by 3 bases, with 6 bases of the junction left unmatched. This CDR3 region has 16 residues. TCRdb used MiXCR to reprocess the reads, holding one entry per CDR3 protein. The sample includes approximately 500,000 distinct CDR3 sequences, 25% to 35% of them seen just once. Whole-study findings and limits: Carriage of CMV together with the relevant HLA was identifiable through cumulative public TCR beta family frequency. Predominance within the ex vivo response was attributable to HLA-C-restricted CMV-specific TCR beta clonotypes.

This clonotype turned up a few times. Its antigen is currently unknown. Here the sequenced sample was cultured PBMCs, taken from culture after CMV antigen stimulation. This receptor was obtained from a human donor in good health (CMV status not recorded). Some clones in this sample may be carry-over from other donors' samples. The gene calls are TRBV7-8 and TRBJ2-1, with TRBD2 matching over 7 bases. The CDR3 DNA is TGTGCCAGCAGCTTAGGCGTGGGAGGGCTCTACAATGAGCAGTTCTTC. This translates into CASSLGVGGLYNEQFF.